These 25 T cell receptor beta chains were sequenced from one sample in a study of blood T cell repertoires in COVID-19. The protocol was immunoSEQ multiplex PCR, while the TCRdb copy is restricted to in-frame clones and leaves out a portion. The table includes some 300,000 clones, 86% detected once. Sample: peripheral blood. All receptors derive from a woman aged 70-85 years with COVID-19, enrolled during active disease.

The chain joins TRBV6-2 or TRBV6-3 to TRBJ1-1, with 8 bases that match TRBD1. The germline V gene has CDR1 MNHEY and CDR2 SVGEGT. This CDR3 region has 13 residues. V lost 2 bases to trimming and J lost 4 bases; unmatched junction nucleotides: 0. The CDR3 protein is CASSYDRGTEAFF. Here the CDR3 DNA reads TGTGCCAGCAGTTACGACAGGGGCACTGAAGCTTTCTTT.

This chain uses TRBV18 with TRBJ2-3; TRBD1 aligns across 11 bases. With 3 bases clipped from V and 4 bases from J, the junction kept 0 bases outside the gene matches. This CDR3 region has 14 residues. CDR1 is KGHSH, CDR2 LQKENI, per germline. CDR3 region: CASSPDRGPDTQYF. CDR3 DNA: TGTGCCAGCTCACCGGACAGGGGGCCAGATACGCAGTATTTT.

V usage is TRBV18 and J usage is TRBJ2-1, with TRBD1 identical over 7 bases. CDR1 and CDR2 from the germline V gene are KGHSH and LQKENI. With V trimmed by 6 bases and J by 7 bases, 6 bases remained unmatched. This CDR3 is built from 13 residues. The CDR3 nucleotides are TGTGCCAGCTCCCCGGACAGGAGGAATGAGCAGTTCTTC. As protein: CASSPDRRNEQFF. The full variable domain, with the rest looked up from reference TRBV18 and TRBJ2-1, is NAGVMQNPRHLVRRRGQEARLRCSPMKGHSHVYWYRQLPEEGLKFMVYLQKENIIDESGMPKERFSAEFPKEGPSILRIQQVVRGDSAAYFCASSPDRRNEQFFGPGTRLTVL.

The chain uses TRBV5-1 and TRBJ2-2; no clear D. CDR1 and CDR2 from the germline V gene are SGHRS and YFSETQ. CDR3 length: 15 amino acids. V lost 4 bases to trimming and J lost 0 bases, with 10 bases between them. The DNA for the CDR3 is TGCGCCAGCAGCCCGCGGCAGACGAACACCGGGGAGCTGTTTTTT. It yields the protein CASSPRQTNTGELFF.

This chain uses TRBV27 with TRBJ2-1; tentative D call: TRBD2 (5 bases). Between the trimmed V and J ends, which lost 2 bases and 6 bases, there was a span of 17 bases. The germline V gene encodes CDR1 MNHEY and CDR2 SMNVEV (reference sequence). The CDR3 contains 16 residues. CDR3 nucleotide sequence: TGTGCCAGCAGTTTACTGTCTAGCAGTGAGCCCAATGAGCAGTTCTTC. It yields the protein CASSLLSSSEPNEQFF.

The J gene is TRBJ2-7, the V gene TRBV11-1, with TRBD2 identical over 12 bases. Germline V gene data show CDR1 as SGHAT and CDR2 as FQDESV (reference sequence). The CDR3 is 16 residues long. Trimming at V came to 0 bases and at J to 2 bases, leaving 2 bases not matched to a gene. The CDR3 here is CASSLARTSGAYEQYF. Written as DNA, the CDR3 is TGTGCCAGCAGCTTAGCGAGGACTAGCGGGGCCTACGAGCAGTACTTC.

This clone was seen a handful of times. The chain combines TRBV7-2 with TRBJ1-2, with TRBD1 as a possible D gene (5 bases). V lost 5 bases to trimming and J lost 2 bases, with 12 bases between them. This CDR3 has 14 amino acids. The V gene's germline CDR1 is SGHTA and CDR2 FQGNSA. The CDR3 coding sequence is TGTGCCAGCAGCCAGACAGTTGGAAACTATGGCTACACCTTC. It encodes CASSQTVGNYGYTF.

The V and J genes are TRBV12-5 and TRBJ2-4; a weak D match, TRBD1 (6 bases). The CDR3 covers 18 residues. Germline lookup yields CDR1 LGHNT and CDR2 FRNRAP. Trimming removed 5 bases at V and 0 bases at J, with 20 bases between. As DNA, the CDR3 is TGTGCTAGTGGTATAACAGGGTTTTCGGCCTTAGCCAAAAACATTCAGTACTTC. It translates to CASGITGFSALAKNIQYF. Full variable domain (outside the CDR3, taken from reference TRBV12-5 and TRBJ2-4): DARVTQTPRHKVTEMGQEVTMRCQPILGHNTVFWYRQTMMQGLELLAYFRNRAPLDDSGMPKDRFSAEMPDATLATLKIQPSEPRDSAVYFCASGITGFSALAKNIQYFGAGTRLSVL.

The CDR3 coding sequence is TGCAGTGCCCGGGACAGCTACGAGCAGTACTTC. Its translation: CSARDSYEQYF. V is TRBV20-1 and J is TRBJ2-7, with 7 bases matching TRBD1. The CDR3 totals 11 residues. Germline assignment: CDR1 DFQATT and CDR2 SNEGSKA (reference sequence). J was trimmed by 3 bases and V by 6 bases; bases with no gene match: 2.

The chain has TRBV5-1 and TRBJ1-1, with 7 bases matching TRBD1. Germline lookup yields CDR1 SGHRS and CDR2 YFSETQ. CDR3 length: 12 residues. V lost 4 bases and J lost 10; bases outside the gene matches: 7. The CDR3 sequence is CASSVDRARAFF. The CDR3 bases are TGCGCCAGCAGCGTTGACAGGGCGCGAGCTTTCTTT. Full variable domain (rest looked up from reference TRBV5-1 and TRBJ1-1): KAGVTQTPRYLIKTRGQQVTLSCSPISGHRSVSWYQQTPGQGLQFLFEYFSETQRNKGNFPGRFSGRQFSNSRSEMNVSTLELGDSALYLCASSVDRARAFFGQGTRLTVV.

This chain uses TRBV21-1 with TRBJ2-7; TRBD1 is taken as the D call from the table, unchecked against the DNA. TRBV21-1 is a pseudogene locus. The CDR3 totals 15 residues. The CDR3 sequence is CASSKSAGSRYEQYF. CDR3 DNA: TGTGCCAGCAGCAAATCCGCAGGGTCAAGGTACGAGCAGTACTTC.

This chain joins TRBV24-1 and TRBJ2-7; perhaps TRBD2 as D (6 bases). Germline V gene sequence: CDR1 KGHDR, CDR2 SFDVKD. This CDR3 has 12 amino acids. The V gene lost 1 base and the J gene lost 6 bases, with 6 bases spanning the gap. CDR3: CATSDFGGEQYF. Here the CDR3 DNA reads TGTGCCACCAGTGATTTCGGGGGCGAGCAGTACTTC.

The chain employs TRBV7-2 and TRBJ2-3, with TRBD2 as a possible D gene (6 bases). Looked up from germline, CDR1 is SGHTA and CDR2 is FQGNSA. V lost 0 bases, J lost 6 bases, and 16 bases lay in between. The CDR3 is made up of 16 amino acids. The CDR3 nucleotides are TGTGCCAGCAGCTTAGCGGCGGGACGAGCGGAGGATACGCAGTATTTT. It specifies CASSLAAGRAEDTQYF. Drawing the rest from reference TRBV7-2 and TRBJ2-3, the complete variable domain is GAGVSQSPSNKVTEKGKDVELRCDPISGHTALYWYRQSLGQGLEFLIYFQGNSAPDKSGLPSDRFSAERTGGSVSTLTIQRTQQEDSAVYLCASSLAAGRAEDTQYFGPGTRLTVL.

The CDR3 DNA is TGCGCCAGCAGCTTGGCCAGGGTGAACACTGAAGCTTTCTTT. Translating gives CASSLARVNTEAFF. The J gene is TRBJ1-1, the V gene TRBV5-1, with D possibly TRBD1 on 5 matching bases. The V gene lost 0 bases and the J gene lost 0 bases, with 6 bases spanning the gap. The CDR3 runs to 14 residues. Germline CDR1 reads SGHRS; CDR2 reads YFSETQ.

J is TRBJ1-1 and V is TRBV19; a weak D match, TRBD1 (6 bases). Trimming shortened V by 2 bases and J by 5 bases, and 12 bases separated the two germline ends. CDR1 is LNHDA and CDR2 is SQIVND in the germline V gene (reference sequence). The CDR3 totals 14 residues. The chain's CDR3 is CASSINGGWTEAFF. CDR3 bases: TGTGCCAGTAGTATAAATGGGGGCTGGACTGAAGCTTTCTTT. Filled out from reference TRBV19 and TRBJ1-1, the complete variable domain reads DGGITQSPKYLFRKEGQNVTLSCEQNLNHDAMYWYRQDPGQGLRLIYYSQIVNDFQKGDIAEGYSVSREKKESFPLTVTSAQKNPTAFYLCASSINGGWTEAFFGQGTRLTVV.

The chain uses TRBV19 and TRBJ1-2; TRBD1 might be the D (6 bases). Trimming left V 7 bases short and J 2 bases short, with 11 bases between. Germline V gene sequence: CDR1 LNHDA, CDR2 SQIVND (reference sequence). The CDR3 consists of 13 residues. The CDR3: CASTGQPNYGYTF. In DNA, the CDR3 is TGTGCCAGTACCGGACAGCCGAACTATGGCTACACCTTC.

The V and J genes are TRBV27 and TRBJ1-5; no firm D call. Germline loops: CDR1 MNHEY, CDR2 SMNVEV (reference sequence). CDR3 length equals 14 residues. Trimming took off 4 bases at V and 2 bases at J, with 9 bases between the two ends. The CDR3 loop is CASSYRVGNQPQHF. The CDR3 coding sequence is TGTGCCAGCAGTTACCGGGTCGGCAATCAGCCCCAGCATTTT.

The gene calls are TRBV5-4 and TRBJ2-7; perhaps TRBD1 as D (6 bases). Between the trimmed V and J ends, which lost 4 bases and 0 bases, there was a span of 17 bases. This CDR3 spans 16 amino acids. CDR1 and CDR2 (germline): SGHNT, YYREEE (reference sequence). In DNA, the CDR3 is TGTGCCAGCAGCCCTGCCGGGACAAGAAGCTCCTACGAGCAGTACTTC. Its protein is CASSPAGTRSSYEQYF.

As to this clone: The same CDR3 also results from other DNA sequences found in this sample. The rearrangement links TRBV24-1 to TRBJ1-2; D is perhaps TRBD1 (6 bases). Trimming cost V 1 base and J 8 bases, with 10 bases left between them. The CDR3 runs to 13 residues. Germline CDR1 and CDR2: KGHDR and SFDVKD. CDR3 amino acids: CATSDLTGRGYTF. Here the CDR3 DNA reads TGTGCCACCAGTGATTTAACAGGGAGAGGCTACACCTTC.

The gene calls are TRBV7-9 and TRBJ2-5; no firm D call. The CDR3 has 11 amino acids. V was pared by 5 bases and J by 2 bases, with 3 bases between. Germline CDR1 and CDR2: SEHNR and FQNEAQ (reference sequence). As DNA, the CDR3 is TGTGCCAGCAGCCATCAAGAGACCCAGTACTTC. It codes for CASSHQETQYF.

This clone was seen only once. The rearrangement links TRBV5-1 to TRBJ1-4; D is undetermined. The V gene lost 1 base and the J gene lost 2 bases, with 9 bases spanning the gap. CDR1 and CDR2 (germline): SGHRS, YFSETQ. The CDR3 sequence is 15 residues long. CDR3: CASSLYPGTNEKLFF. The CDR3 DNA reads as TGCGCCAGCAGCTTGTACCCAGGCACTAATGAAAAACTGTTTTTT. The complete variable domain, with remaining parts taken from reference TRBV5-1 and TRBJ1-4, reads KAGVTQTPRYLIKTRGQQVTLSCSPISGHRSVSWYQQTPGQGLQFLFEYFSETQRNKGNFPGRFSGRQFSNSRSEMNVSTLELGDSALYLCASSLYPGTNEKLFFGSGTQLSVL.

The chain uses TRBV7-2 and TRBJ2-2; 8 bases agree with TRBD1. The germline V gene encodes CDR1 SGHTA and CDR2 FQGNSA. V dropped 5 bases and J dropped 3; count of bases not matched to a gene: 5. The CDR3 extends over 15 amino acids. CDR3: CASSMQGAHTGELFF. CDR3 nucleotides: TGTGCCAGCAGCATGCAGGGGGCTCACACCGGGGAGCTGTTTTTT.

The chain joins TRBV11-1 to TRBJ2-4; D is unclear. Per germline, CDR1 SGHAT and CDR2 FQDESV (reference sequence). Trimming stripped 1 base from V and 9 bases from J, with 10 bases between. This CDR3 spans 13 amino acids. CDR3 in DNA: TGTGCCAGCAGCTTAGGAGTTCCGGGCATTCAGTACTTC. It specifies CASSLGVPGIQYF.

CDR3 sequence: CATSDWTGGGYTF. CDR3 DNA sequence: TGTGCCACCAGTGACTGGACAGGGGGCGGCTACACCTTC. The gene calls are TRBV24-1 and TRBJ1-2; 11 bases agree with TRBD1. Germline V gene lookup returns CDR1 KGHDR and CDR2 SFDVKD. Losses at the gene ends were 4 bases for V and 8 bases for J; bases not matched to a gene: 2. The CDR3 covers 13 residues.

This clone appeared a single time. V usage is TRBV4-1 and J usage is TRBJ1-5; TRBD1 might be the D (5 bases). CDR1 is MGHRA and CDR2 is YSYEKL in the germline V gene. V dropped 8 bases and J dropped 9 bases, with 23 bases sitting between them. The CDR3 sequence is 15 residues long. The CDR3 is CASGAPGTLLMPQHF. The CDR3 DNA reads as TGCGCCAGCGGGGCCCCCGGGACTTTACTTATGCCCCAGCATTTT.